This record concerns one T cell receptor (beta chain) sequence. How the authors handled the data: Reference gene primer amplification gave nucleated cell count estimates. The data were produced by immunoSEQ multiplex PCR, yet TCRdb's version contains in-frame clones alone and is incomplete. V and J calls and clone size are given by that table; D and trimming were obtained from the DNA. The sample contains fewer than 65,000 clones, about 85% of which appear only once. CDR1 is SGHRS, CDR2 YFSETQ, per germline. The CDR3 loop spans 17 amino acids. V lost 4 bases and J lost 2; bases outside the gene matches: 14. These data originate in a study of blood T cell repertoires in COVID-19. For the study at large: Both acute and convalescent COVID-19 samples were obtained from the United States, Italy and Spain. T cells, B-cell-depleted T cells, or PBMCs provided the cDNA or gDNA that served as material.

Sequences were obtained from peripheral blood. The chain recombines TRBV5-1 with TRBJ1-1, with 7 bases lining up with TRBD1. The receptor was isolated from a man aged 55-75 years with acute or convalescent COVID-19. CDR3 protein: CASSPRGGAGTNTEAFF. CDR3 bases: TGCGCCAGCAGCCCTAGAGGGGGCGCGGGGACAAACACTGAAGCTTTCTTT.